The next 5 T cell receptor beta chains were all read from a single sample in a study of blood T cell repertoires in COVID-19. The repertoire was sequenced with immunoSEQ multiplex PCR; TCRdb's copy has only in-frame clones and lacks some. The sample records about 50,000 clones, 88% being singletons. Specimen: peripheral blood. The receptors here all came from a man aged 50-60 years with active COVID-19.

This sequence joins TRBV11-2 and TRBJ2-7, with 10 bases identical to TRBD2. The CDR3 is 14 amino acids. The V gene end was trimmed by 5 bases and the J gene end by 3 bases; junction bases not matched to a gene: 4. The V gene's germline CDR1 is SGHAT and CDR2 FQNNGV. CDR3 coding DNA: TGTGCCAGCAGCAACCCTAGCGGGAGCTACGAGCAGTACTTC. It yields the protein CASSNPSGSYEQYF.

The V call is TRBV18, the J call TRBJ1-1, with 8 bases identical to TRBD1. With V trimmed by 5 bases and J by 0 bases, 5 bases remained unmatched. The germline V gene encodes CDR1 KGHSH and CDR2 LQKENI. The CDR3 runs to 15 residues. CDR3 coding DNA: TGTGCCAGCTCATTCCGACAGGGGTTGAACACTGAAGCTTTCTTT. This gives the protein CASSFRQGLNTEAFF.

This chain joins TRBV2 and TRBJ1-4, with TRBD1 matching 8 bases. The junction had 1 base not matched to a gene; V was cut back by 4 bases and J by 3 bases. CDR1 and CDR2 from the germline V gene are SNHLY and FYNNEI. This CDR3 comprises 14 residues. CDR3 amino acids: CASSADRANEKLFF. DNA for the CDR3: TGTGCCAGCAGTGCGGACAGGGCTAATGAAAAACTGTTTTTT.

V and J are TRBV25-1 and TRBJ2-1; TRBD1 aligns across 9 bases. Germline CDR1 is MGHDK and CDR2 is SYGVNS. J was trimmed by 9 bases and V by 6 bases; bases with no gene match: 15. The CDR3 has 16 residues. The CDR3 protein is CASSDRSGTGKGEQFF. CDR3 coding DNA: TGTGCCAGCAGCGACCGTTCTGGGACAGGGAAAGGTGAGCAGTTCTTC.

This chain joins TRBV9 and TRBJ1-2, with a possible D match to TRBD1 (6 bases). CDR3 size: 15 residues. V lost 4 bases and J lost 3, with 16 bases in between. Germline V lookup: CDR1 SGDLS, CDR2 YYNGEE. The CDR3 DNA reads TGTGCCAGCAGCTCTAACAGGGACATTTACTATGGCTACACCTTC. It encodes CASSSNRDIYYGYTF.